In its sample, the clone carrying this T cell receptor (beta chain) is medium-sized (0.01 to 0.1%). MiXCR, applied by TCRdb to the 5' RACE reads, yields one record per CDR3 protein. Counted here are over a thousand distinct CDR3 sequences, 6.5% occurring once; the ten biggest clones make up approximately 20%. This sample was taken from a study of spatial heterogeneity in lung cancer. In the study overall: For the average unique TCR and UMI combination, more than 8.5 occurrences appeared in raw reads.

Indicated time point: sample taken at primary tumor resection. The length of the CDR3 is 14 residues. The germline gives CDR1 MDHEN, CDR2 SYDVKM. The V and J ends lost 3 bases and 6 bases respectively, with 14 bases between them. This clonotype was sampled from a male donor with early-stage non-small cell lung cancer. The J gene is TRBJ1-2, the V gene TRBV28, with D tentatively TRBD1 (6 bases). The sample consisted of normal lung tissue next to the tumor, taken at surgery. CDR3 in amino acids: CASSLVVGAHGYTF. CDR3 nucleotide sequence: TGTGCCAGCAGTTTGGTTGTGGGGGCGCATGGCTACACCTTC.